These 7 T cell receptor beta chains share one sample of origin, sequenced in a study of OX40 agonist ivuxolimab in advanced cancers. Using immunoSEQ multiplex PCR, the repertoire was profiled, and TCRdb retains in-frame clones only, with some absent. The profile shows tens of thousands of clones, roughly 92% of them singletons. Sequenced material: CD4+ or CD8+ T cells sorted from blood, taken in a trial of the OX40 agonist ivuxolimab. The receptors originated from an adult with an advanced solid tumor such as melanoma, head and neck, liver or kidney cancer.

The CDR3 bases are TGTGCCAGCAGCTTACAGGGGTGGGGGCAGTTCTTC. It codes for CASSLQGWGQFF. The chain is built from TRBV7-2 and TRBJ2-1, with D maybe TRBD1 (6 bases). The CDR3 is 12 amino acids. The germline gives CDR1 SGHTA, CDR2 FQGNSA. Trimming took off 2 bases at V and 12 bases at J, with 11 bases between the two ends.

The CDR3 DNA follows: TGTGCCAGCAGTCTCCGACTAGCGGGGGCCCCCAATGAGCAGTTCTTC. This sequence encodes CASSLRLAGAPNEQFF. The J gene is TRBJ2-1, the V gene TRBV27; 12 nucleotides line up with TRBD2. From germline, CDR1 is MNHEY and CDR2 SMNVEV (reference sequence). Trimming removed 5 bases from V and 6 bases from J; junction bases left unmatched: 8. CDR3 length: 16 amino acids.

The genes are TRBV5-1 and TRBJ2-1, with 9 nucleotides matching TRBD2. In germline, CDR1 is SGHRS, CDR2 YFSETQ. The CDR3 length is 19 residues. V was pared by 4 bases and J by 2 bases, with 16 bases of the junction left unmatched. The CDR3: CASSPRTGTSRLAYNEQFF. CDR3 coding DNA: TGCGCCAGCAGCCCACGGACCGGGACTAGCAGGTTGGCCTACAATGAGCAGTTCTTC.

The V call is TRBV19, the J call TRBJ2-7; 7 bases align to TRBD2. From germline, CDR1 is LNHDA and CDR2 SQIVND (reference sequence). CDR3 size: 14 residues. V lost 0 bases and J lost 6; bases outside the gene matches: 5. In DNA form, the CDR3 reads TGTGCCAGTAGTATAGAGGCGGGAGCAGGCGAGCAGTACTTC. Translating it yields CASSIEAGAGEQYF.

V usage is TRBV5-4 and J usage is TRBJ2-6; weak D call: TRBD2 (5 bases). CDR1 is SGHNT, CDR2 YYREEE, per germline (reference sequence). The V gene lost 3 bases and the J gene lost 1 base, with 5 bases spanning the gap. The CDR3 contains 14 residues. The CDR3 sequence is CASSSGSGANVLTF. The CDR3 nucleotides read TGTGCCAGCAGCTCGGGATCTGGGGCCAACGTCCTGACTTTC.

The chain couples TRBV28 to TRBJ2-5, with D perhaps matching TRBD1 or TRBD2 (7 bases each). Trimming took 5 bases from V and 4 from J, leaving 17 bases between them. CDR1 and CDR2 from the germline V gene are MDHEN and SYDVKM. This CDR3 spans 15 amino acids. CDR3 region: CASSGGDRIRETQYF. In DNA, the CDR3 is TGTGCCAGCAGTGGGGGGGACAGAATAAGAGAGACCCAGTACTTC.

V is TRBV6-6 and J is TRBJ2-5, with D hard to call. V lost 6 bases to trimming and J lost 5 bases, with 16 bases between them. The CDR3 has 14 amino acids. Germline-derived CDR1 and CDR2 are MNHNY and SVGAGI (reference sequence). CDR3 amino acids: CASSIQEPGETQYF. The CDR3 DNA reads TGTGCCAGCAGCATCCAGGAACCGGGCGAGACCCAGTACTTC.